This T cell receptor (beta chain) is from a study of shared clonotypes between healthy human individuals (dated by TCRdb to about 2020). At the level of the whole study: The cohort comprised a couple of women and a few men aged 18 to 49 years. The study deeply sequenced blood TCR repertoires of several healthy adults to estimate repertoire size and the extent of clonotype sharing between individuals. For each donor, three plates each were used for CD4 naive and CD4 memory, two plates were used for CD8 naive, and one plate was used for CD8 memory. Leukapheresis yielded between about 0.9 and 10 billion PBMCs per donor. Libraries were prepared and TCR repertoires were sequenced by different laboratories using diverse techniques, in order to increase sequencing depth and limit assay-specific biases. What the research found in general, with its limitations: Pairwise subsampling indicated that sequencing depth was expected to affect the degree of clonotype sharing among donors. Around 5% of naive CD4, roughly 3.5% of naive CD8, roughly 2.4% of memory CD4, and around 0.4% of memory CD8 clonotypes were shared across four donors. Even with the large sequencing depth, rarefaction of the sorted-subset datasets indicated that sequencing was incomplete. Naive subsets generally had larger estimated clonotype richness than memory subsets. Compared with non-shared clonotypes, clonotypes shared by all four sorted-subset donors had higher generation probabilities. The genetic and exposure-history diversity represented was limited by the small number of donors. Sampling was restricted to blood, and TCR repertoires in tissue are likely to differ from TCR repertoires in blood.

The donors were healthy, HIV-negative adults with no recently reported acute infections or vaccinations. Every donor was a Caucasian adult living in Nashville, Tennessee, USA. CD4+ T cells were enriched by magnetic negative selection; naive cells were then positively selected on CD45RA, and the negative fraction formed the memory subset. Blood was obtained by leukapheresis, after which PBMCs were separated by Ficoll-Histopaque density gradient centrifugation and cryopreserved in liquid nitrogen vapor phase. Analytical flow cytometry was used to check the purity and quantity of every magnetically sorted T cell population. Each sorted fraction had its genomic DNA isolated and then quantified by UV absorbance on a Nanodrop 2000c. Using the deep immunoSEQ assay, multiplex PCR amplified TCR CDR3 regions from genomic DNA. Extracted genomic DNA from each cell subset was distributed evenly across all wells of several immunoSEQ 96-well plates, and each plate was treated as a replicate. Each replicate PCR for sorted subsets received 150 to 250 ng genomic DNA, equal to 30,000 or so T cell genomes. The purified libraries were quantified using a Qubit 3.0 fluorometer, sized with a Bioanalyzer 2100, and then quantified again using the KAPA Library Quantification kit. Every immunoSEQ 96-well plate was sequenced on a separate single-read 150-cycle Illumina NextSeq 550 flow cell. Processing in the source paper ran as follows. The immunoSEQ output contained only junctional sequences without quality scores, so filtering could not match that applied to full-length reads. Sequences were annotated with PyIR, a Python wrapper for IgBLAST v1.9, using IMGT germline references to assign V/J genes and CDR3. Reads with weak V/J assignments (E-value above 1e-6), missing CDR3, stop codons, out-of-frame junctions, or ambiguous translated residues were removed. A V3J clonotype was defined by an identical inferred V gene, J gene, and CDR3 amino acid sequence. The percentage overlap between two repertoires was calculated by dividing the number of shared unique clonotypes by the size of the smaller repertoire. Three approaches were used to assess repertoire richness: RTK rarefaction, the Chao1 estimator, and Recon v2.1 estimates of unobserved clonotypes. Generation probabilities for all TCRbeta clonotypes obtained by the gDNA method from a handful of donors were computed using OLGA. Held by TCRdb, this immuneACCESS table contains in-frame sequences only and omits some clones. Under half of the omission traces to an unresolved V gene where checked; the cause of the rest is unknown. For V, J and clone size, that table is used; D and trimming come from the DNA. Counted in this sample were about 2.5 million clones; approximately 90% of them appeared once. Of the sample, around 0.38% is held by the ten largest clones.

In the case of this clone: Its cognate antigen has yet to be identified. No per-base quality is available; no much larger clone lies one base away.

V gives up 3 bases and J gives up 8 bases, and the segment between their germline ends measures 20 bases. Via the germline V gene, CDR1 is MDHEN and CDR2 SYDVKM. The CDR3 holds 16 amino acids from the cysteine to the phenylalanine. The DNA shown is the 48-base CDR3, in frame from base 1. The sequencing sample was made of naive CD4+ T cells from PBMCs. The cell subset or site label on this specimen signifies: CD45RA+ positively selected. Rearrangement joined TRBV28 to TRBJ2-1, with the D gene too uncertain to name. This TCR derives from a young man in good health. Some clones in this sample may be carry-over from other donors' samples. CDR3 reads: CASSFNPRSPLDEQFF. At the DNA level, the sequence is TGTGCCAGCAGTTTCAATCCCAGATCGCCCTTGGATGAGCAGTTCTTC.